A selection of T cell receptor beta chains follows, all from one sample in a study of OX40 agonist ivuxolimab in advanced cancers. Measured with immunoSEQ multiplex PCR; TCRdb has only the in-frame clones, and not every one. The sample yields roughly 80,000 clones, approximately 91% seen once. The sample consisted of CD4+ or CD8+ T cells sorted from blood, taken in a trial of the OX40 agonist ivuxolimab. These receptors came from an adult with an advanced solid tumor such as melanoma, head and neck, liver or kidney cancer. Each CDR3 is given with its conserved first and last residue. A D gene is named only where the DNA matches it firmly. The size of a clone is reported for some rows only, either as once, few or many, or as a class for expanded clones.

size: NA
V: TRBV21-1
J: TRBJ2-2
D: NA
DNA: TGTGCCAGCAGCAAAGCGGGGAACGGGGGTACCGGGGAGCTGTTTTTT
CDR3: CASSKAGNGGTGELFF

size: NA
V: TRBV19
J: TRBJ2-1
D: TRBD2
DNA: TGTGCCAGTAGTTCTCTTACTAGCGGCCAATACAATGAGCAGTTCTTC
CDR3: CASSSLTSGQYNEQFF

size: NA
V: TRBV4-2
J: TRBJ2-6
D: NA
DNA: TGTGCCAGCAGCCGGGGGGGGCTCGAGGGAACCTCTGGGGCCAACGTCCTGACTTTC
CDR3: CASSRGGLEGTSGANVLTF

size: NA
V: TRBV19
J: TRBJ2-2
D: TRBD2
DNA: TGTGCCAGTGGGATAGCGGGAGCGAACACCGGGGAGCTGTTTTTT
CDR3: CASGIAGANTGELFF

size: NA
V: TRBV7-9
J: TRBJ2-7
D: TRBD1
DNA: TGTGCCAGCAGCTTGGGGACAGGTACCTACGAGCAGTACTTC
CDR3: CASSLGTGTYEQYF

size: NA
V: TRBV29-1
J: TRBJ2-3
D: NA
DNA: TGCAGCGTTGGAGTTACGTTTAGCACAGATACGCAGTATTTT
CDR3: CSVGVTFSTDTQYF

size: NA
V: TRBV5-1
J: TRBJ1-1
D: NA
DNA: TGCGCCAGCAGCCGGGAATTGAACACTGAAGCTTTCTTT
CDR3: CASSRELNTEAFF

size: NA
V: TRBV7-2
J: TRBJ2-3
D: NA
DNA: TGTGCCAGCACTATTTTGGGGGGAGCGGCAGATACGCAGTATTTT
CDR3: CASTILGGAADTQYF

size: once
V: TRBV6-4
J: TRBJ2-1
D: NA
DNA: TGTGCCAGCAGTGCCGGAATAGCGGCTAACTCCTACAATGAGCAGTTCTTC
CDR3: CASSAGIAANSYNEQFF

size: NA
V: TRBV5-1
J: TRBJ2-5
D: NA
DNA: TGCGCCAGCAGTCCGATGCGAGGACAAGAGACCCAGTACTTC
CDR3: CASSPMRGQETQYF